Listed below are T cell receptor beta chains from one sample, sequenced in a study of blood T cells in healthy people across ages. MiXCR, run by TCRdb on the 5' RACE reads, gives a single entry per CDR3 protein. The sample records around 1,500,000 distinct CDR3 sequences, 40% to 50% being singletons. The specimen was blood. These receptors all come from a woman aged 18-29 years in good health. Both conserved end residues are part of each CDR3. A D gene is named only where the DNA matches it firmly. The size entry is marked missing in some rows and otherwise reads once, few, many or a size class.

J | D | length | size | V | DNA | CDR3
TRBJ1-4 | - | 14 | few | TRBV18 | TGTGCCAGCTCACCGGGTCCCCTGCAGGAAAAACTGTTTTTT | CASSPGPLQEKLFF
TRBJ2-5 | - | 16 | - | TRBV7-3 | TGTGCCAGCAGCTTTACTGCGGACCCCCGAAGGGAGACCCAGTACTTC | CASSFTADPRRETQYF
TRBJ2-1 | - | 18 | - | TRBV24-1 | TGTGCCACCAGTGAGCGGCCGGGGGACATAATCTCCTACAATGAGCAGTTCTTC | CATSERPGDIISYNEQFF
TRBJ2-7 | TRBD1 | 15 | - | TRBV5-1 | TGCGCCAGCAGCTTTGGGAGTCAGGGGGCCTACGAACAGTACTTC | CASSFGSQGAYEQYF
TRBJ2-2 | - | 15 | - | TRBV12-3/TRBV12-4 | TGTGCCAGCACCCTCAACAGGGAAACCCCCGGGGAGCTGTTTTTT | CASTLNRETPGELFF
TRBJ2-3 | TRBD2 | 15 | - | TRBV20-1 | TGCAGTGCTAGTGGGGGGGAGGGGAGGTTAGATACGCAGTATTTT | CSASGGEGRLDTQYF
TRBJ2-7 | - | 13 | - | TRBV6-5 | TGTGCCAGCAGGTCCGCGGGCGGTGGCGAGCAGTACTTC | CASRSAGGGEQYF
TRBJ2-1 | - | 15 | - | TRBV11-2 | TGTGCCAGCAGCTTCGGACCCCTCGGGAACAATGAGCAGTTCTTC | CASSFGPLGNNEQFF
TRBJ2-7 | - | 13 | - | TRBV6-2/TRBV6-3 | TGTGCCTCGACTATCGGCGGGTCCTACGAGCAGTACTTC | CASTIGGSYEQYF
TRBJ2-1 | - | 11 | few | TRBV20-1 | TGCGGCGGCCAGGGCTACAATGAGCAGTTCTTC | CGGQGYNEQFF
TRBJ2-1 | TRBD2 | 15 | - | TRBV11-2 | TGTGCCAGCAGCTTACAGCGGGGCCTGGGCAATGAGCAGTTCTTC | CASSLQRGLGNEQFF
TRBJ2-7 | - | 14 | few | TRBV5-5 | TGTGCCAGCAGCTTGGAGGGATTCGCCAACGAGCAGTACTTC | CASSLEGFANEQYF
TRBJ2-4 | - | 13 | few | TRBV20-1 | TGCAGGGGCCGGGATCACCAGACGAACATTCAGTACTTC | CRGRDHQTNIQYF
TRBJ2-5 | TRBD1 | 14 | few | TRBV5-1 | TGCGCCAGCAGCTTGGACGACAGGGGTATGACCCAGTACTTC | CASSLDDRGMTQYF
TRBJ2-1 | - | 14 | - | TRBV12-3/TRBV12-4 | TGTGCCAGCAGTTATGAAGAGGCCCCCGATGAGCAGTTCTTC | CASSYEEAPDEQFF
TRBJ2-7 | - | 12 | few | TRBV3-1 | TGTGCCAGCAGCCGTGAGGTTCACGAGCAGTACTTC | CASSREVHEQYF
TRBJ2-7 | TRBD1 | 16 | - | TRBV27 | TGTGCCAGCAGGGATGGTAGGGGGCTGGACTCCTACGAGCAGTACTTC | CASRDGRGLDSYEQYF
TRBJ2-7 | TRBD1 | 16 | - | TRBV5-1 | TGCGCCAGCAGCTCCCAACCGGGACAGGGGATCTACGAGCAGTACTTC | CASSSQPGQGIYEQYF
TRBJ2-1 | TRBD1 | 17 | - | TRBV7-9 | TGTGCCAGCAGCTCGTTAGTAGGGGGCATGGGATACAATGGGCAGTTCTTC | CASSSLVGGMGYNGQFF
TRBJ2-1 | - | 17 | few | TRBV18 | TGTGCCAGCTCACCAACGCCGGGACTCCCATCCTACAATGAGCAGTTCTTC | CASSPTPGLPSYNEQFF
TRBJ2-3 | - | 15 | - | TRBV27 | TGTGCCAGCAATTTCTTGGGGGAAAACACAGATACGCAGTATTTT | CASNFLGENTDTQYF
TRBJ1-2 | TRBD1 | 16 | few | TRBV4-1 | TGCGCCAGCAGCGACGAGGACAGGGAGGCGAACTATGGCTACACCTTC | CASSDEDREANYGYTF
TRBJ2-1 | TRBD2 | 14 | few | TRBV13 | TGTGCCAGCAGCCTCGGGGGGGTTGATTATGAGCAGTTCTTC | CASSLGGVDYEQFF
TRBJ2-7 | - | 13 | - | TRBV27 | TGTGCCAGCCCTATGCAGTCTCTCTACGAGCAGTACTTC | CASPMQSLYEQYF
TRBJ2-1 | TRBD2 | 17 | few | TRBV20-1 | TGCAGTGCTAGGCCGATGGCGGGAGCTATGCAAGGCAATGAGCAGTTCTTC | CSARPMAGAMQGNEQFF
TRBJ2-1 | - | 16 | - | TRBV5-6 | TGTGCCAGCACTCCAATCCCCGCGGGTGGATACAATGAGCAGTTCTTC | CASTPIPAGGYNEQFF
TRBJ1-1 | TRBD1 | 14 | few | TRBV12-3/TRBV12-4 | TGTGCCAGCAGTGCAGGGGGCGAGAACACTGAAGCTTTCTTT | CASSAGGENTEAFF
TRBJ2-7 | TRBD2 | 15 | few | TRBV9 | TGTGCCAGCAGCGGCCGGGACTACTCGACCTACGAGCAGTACTTC | CASSGRDYSTYEQYF
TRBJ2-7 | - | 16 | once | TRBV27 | TGTGCCAGCACCTGTTTCCCTCGGAGAGCTAGCGCTCTCAAGTACTTC | CASTCFPRRASALKYF
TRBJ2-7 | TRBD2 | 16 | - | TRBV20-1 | TGCAGTGCTAGAGATTCAGGCAGCGGGGGGTACTACGAGCAGTACTTC | CSARDSGSGGYYEQYF
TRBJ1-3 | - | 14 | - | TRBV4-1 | TGCGCCAGCAGCCAAGAGGGGCCTGGAAACACCATATATTTT | CASSQEGPGNTIYF
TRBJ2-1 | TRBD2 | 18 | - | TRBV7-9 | TGTGCCAGCAGCCCTACTAGCGGGGGGTCGACCAGCCTCAATGAGCAGTTCTTC | CASSPTSGGSTSLNEQFF
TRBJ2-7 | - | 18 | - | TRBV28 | TGTGCCAGCAGTTTAACTGCCTACAGGGTTGCCGGTTCGGGCGAGCAGTACTTC | CASSLTAYRVAGSGEQYF
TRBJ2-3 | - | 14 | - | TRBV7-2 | TGTGCCAGCAGCGCAGGGGCCAGCACAGATACGCAGTATTTT | CASSAGASTDTQYF
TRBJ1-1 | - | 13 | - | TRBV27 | TGTGCCAGCAGTACACAGGCGGGCACTGAAGCTTTCTTT | CASSTQAGTEAFF
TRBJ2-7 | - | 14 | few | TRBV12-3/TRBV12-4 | TGTGCCAGCAGTAGGCACAGCTCTACCTACGAGCAGTACTTC | CASSRHSSTYEQYF
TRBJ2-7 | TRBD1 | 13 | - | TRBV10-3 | TGTGCCATCAGTGACAGGGGGCCGGACGAGCAGTACTTC | CAISDRGPDEQYF
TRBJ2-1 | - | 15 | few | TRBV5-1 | TGCGCCACCGCCGAGGGAGTGGGGAGCAACAATGAGCAGTTCTTC | CATAEGVGSNNEQFF
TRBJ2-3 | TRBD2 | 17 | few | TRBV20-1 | TGCAGTGCTAGAGGGCCTAGCGGGGGGGCGGGCACAGATACGCAGTATTTT | CSARGPSGGAGTDTQYF
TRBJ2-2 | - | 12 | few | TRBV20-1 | TGCAGTGCTAGTCCGCCAACCGGGGAGCTGTTTTTT | CSASPPTGELFF
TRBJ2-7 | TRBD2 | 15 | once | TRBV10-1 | TGCGCCAGCAGTGAACACCGGGAGGCCTGGAATGAGCAGTACTTC | CASSEHREAWNEQYF
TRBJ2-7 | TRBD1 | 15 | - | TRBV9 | TGTGCCAGCAGCAAAGGGGGACAGGCCTCCTACGAGCAGTACTTC | CASSKGGQASYEQYF
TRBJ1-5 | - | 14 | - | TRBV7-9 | TGTGCCAGCAGCCAAGATTTAACTCATCAGCCCCAGCATTTT | CASSQDLTHQPQHF
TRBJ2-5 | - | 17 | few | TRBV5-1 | TGCGCCAGCAGCTTGGAGGTAGGGAAGGGCACCCAAGAGACCCAGTACTTC | CASSLEVGKGTQETQYF
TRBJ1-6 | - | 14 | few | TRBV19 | TGTGCCAGTGGAAATGACAGAGATAATTCACCCCTCCACTTT | CASGNDRDNSPLHF
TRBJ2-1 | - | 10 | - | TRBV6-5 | TGTGCCGCAGGAATAAATGAGCAGTTCTTC | CAAGINEQFF
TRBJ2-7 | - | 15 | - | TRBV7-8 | TGTGCCAGCAGCTTAGTGTTAGGGGCCCACTACGAGCAGTACTTC | CASSLVLGAHYEQYF
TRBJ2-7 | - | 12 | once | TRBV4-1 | TGCGCCAGCAGCCAAAGCGAGGCCGAGCAGTACTTC | CASSQSEAEQYF
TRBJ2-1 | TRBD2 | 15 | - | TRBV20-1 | TGCAGTGCTATTTTCGCGGGGGGGCCCTACAATGGGCAGTTCTTC | CSAIFAGGPYNGQFF
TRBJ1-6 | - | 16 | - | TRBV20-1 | TGCAGTGCTGGGACCCTCATAGGGGGAGGTAATTCACCCCTCCACTTT | CSAGTLIGGGNSPLHF